The 19 T cell receptor beta chains presented below share a single source sample, sequenced in a study of breast tumors, draining lymph nodes, adjacent tissues. One entry per CDR3 protein, called by TCRdb with MiXCR from the multiplex PCR reads. In the table there are 45,000 to 65,000 distinct CDR3 sequences, under 45% of which are singletons. Sequencing was carried out using breast tumor tissue. These receptors came from a female donor with breast cancer. Some clones in this sample may be carry-over from other donors' samples.

Of note for this clonotype: Possible read error: a much larger clone is one base away. The V call is TRBV6-1, the J call TRBJ2-1; the match to TRBD2 covers 12 bases. This CDR3 region has 15 residues. Germline values: CDR1 MNHNS, CDR2 SASEGT. V dropped 8 bases and J dropped 10; count of bases not matched to a gene: 12. The CDR3 sequence is CASFPRLAGVGEQFF. In nucleotides, the CDR3 is TGTGCCAGCTTTCCGCGACTAGCGGGAGTGGGAGAGCAGTTCTTC.

The chain combines TRBV9 with TRBJ2-3; D is ambiguous. Germline V gene lookup returns CDR1 SGDLS and CDR2 YYNGEE. This CDR3 has 12 amino acids. Trimming removed 6 bases at V and 11 bases at J, with 16 bases between. CDR3 DNA sequence: TGTGCCAGCAACGACGGGTACAATGAGCAGTATTTT. This encodes CASNDGYNEQYF.

The CDR3 nucleotides are TGTGCCAGCAGCTTGTCCGGGGAGCTGTTTTTT. This codes for CASSLSGELFF. This chain joins TRBV7-2 and TRBJ2-2, with D hard to call. CDR1 is SGHTA and CDR2 is FQGNSA in the germline V gene. This CDR3 region has 11 residues. The V gene lost 3 bases and the J gene lost 6 bases, with 2 bases spanning the gap.

This clonotype was detected many times. The chain has TRBV5-6 and TRBJ2-5, with 7 bases identical to TRBD2. CDR1 SGHDT and CDR2 YYEEEE come from the germline V gene. V dropped 2 bases and J dropped 5; count of bases not matched to a gene: 6. This CDR3 has 14 amino acids. DNA of the CDR3: TGTGCCAGCAGCTTCGGGACTACCCTTGAGACCCAGTACTTC. Its translation is CASSFGTTLETQYF.

As regards this clonotype: Given a much more abundant clone one base away, this may be a read error. This chain joins TRBV5-6 and TRBJ2-4; possible D gene TRBD1, 6 bases. CDR3 length: 15 amino acids. CDR1 is SGHDT and CDR2 is YYEEEE in the germline V gene. Here the CDR3 DNA reads TGTGCCAGCAGCTTGGACACCCAGGGGCGGAACATTCCGTACTTC. This sequence encodes CASSLDTQGRNIPYF.

Ten or more counts support this clonotype. This CDR3 fails to terminate in the conserved phenylalanine or tryptophan, so it likely reflects a read error. This rearrangement joins TRBV5-1 to TRBJ1-2; maybe TRBD1 (6 bases). Germline assignment: CDR1 SGHRS and CDR2 YFSETQ. The CDR3 loop spans 13 amino acids. Trimming removed 4 bases at V and 8 bases at J, with 15 bases between. The CDR3 nucleotides read TGCGCCAGCAGCCTACCACAGGGTTGGGGCTACACCCTC. This translates into CASSLPQGWGYTL.

This clonotype was found many times. The chain combines TRBV6-5 with TRBJ2-3; 10 bases line up with TRBD1. Germline trimming cut 8 bases from V and 4 bases from J; bases unmatched to any gene: 6. The CDR3 spans 14 residues. CDR1 is MNHEY and CDR2 is SVGAGI in the germline V gene. The DNA for the CDR3 is TGTGCCAGCTCCCGGACAGGGGGTCCAGATACGCAGTATTTT. Translating gives CASSRTGGPDTQYF.

This clonotype has ten or more counts. The chain is built from TRBV7-7 and TRBJ2-2, with D possibly TRBD2 on 5 matching bases. V shed 5 bases and J shed 0 bases, with 10 bases lying between them. This CDR3 comprises 15 residues. Germline assignment: CDR1 SSHAT and CDR2 FNYEAQ (reference sequence). CDR3 amino acids: CASSLGVANTGELFF. Here the CDR3 DNA reads TGTGCCAGCAGCCTCGGGGTAGCGAACACCGGGGAGCTGTTTTTT. Drawing the rest from reference TRBV7-7 and TRBJ2-2, the complete variable domain is GAGVSQSPRYKVTKRGQDVTLRCDPISSHATLYWYQQALGQGPEFLTYFNYEAQPDKSGLPSDRFSAERPEGSISTLTIQRTEQRDSAMYRCASSLGVANTGELFFGEGSRLTVL.

At least ten counts were recorded for this clonotype. The rearrangement links TRBV12-3 or TRBV12-4 to TRBJ2-1; TRBD2 matches 8 bases. This CDR3 is 15 amino acids long. The V gene end was trimmed by 7 bases and the J gene end by 0 bases; junction bases not matched to a gene: 5. DNA of the CDR3: TGTGCCAGCATCGTAGCGGGACTCTCCTACAATGAGCAGTTCTTC. It translates to CASIVAGLSYNEQFF.

V usage is TRBV10-3 and J usage is TRBJ2-1; D gene ambiguous. The V gene's germline CDR1 is ENHRY and CDR2 SYGVKD. The CDR3 is 13 amino acids. Between the trimmed V and J ends, which lost 7 bases and 5 bases, there was a span of 12 bases. The CDR3 spells CAINNSTDNEQFF. CDR3 DNA sequence: TGTGCCATCAACAATTCGACCGACAATGAGCAGTTCTTC.

The rearrangement joins TRBV29-1 to TRBJ2-2; tentatively, D is TRBD2 (6 bases). The CDR3 length is 13 residues. Trimming took 6 bases from V and 2 from J, leaving 10 bases between them. Looked up from germline, CDR1 is SQVTM and CDR2 is ANQGSEA. The CDR3 DNA reads as TGCAGCGTAGGTAGCGGAAACACCGGGGAGCTGTTTTTT. This translates into CSVGSGNTGELFF.

The rearrangement joins TRBV19 to TRBJ1-2; TRBD1 matches 9 bases. This CDR3 spans 12 amino acids. CDR1 LNHDA and CDR2 SQIVND come from the germline V gene (reference sequence). J lost 6 bases, V lost 11 bases, and 7 bases had no gene match. The CDR3, as DNA: TGTGCCGGAAAGGGACAGGGTAATGGCTACACCTTC. Amino acids: CAGKGQGNGYTF.

The chain has TRBV11-2 and TRBJ2-1, with TRBD2 matching over 14 bases. CDR3 length: 17 amino acids. With V trimmed by 1 base and J by 4 bases, 3 bases remained unmatched. Germline V CDR1 and CDR2: SGHAT, FQNNGV. The CDR3 bases are TGTGCCAGCAGCTTAGGACTAGCGGGAGGGGTATACAATGAGCAGTTCTTC. Its protein is CASSLGLAGGVYNEQFF. The full variable domain, completed using reference TRBV11-2 and TRBJ2-1, is EAGVAQSPRYKIIEKRQSVAFWCNPISGHATLYWYQQILGQGPKLLIQFQNNGVVDDSQLPKDRFSAERLKGVDSTLKIQPAKLEDSAVYLCASSLGLAGGVYNEQFFGPGTRLTVL.

The table lists this clonotype with a few counts. The junction does not match germline at one end; this may be a read error. The chain has TRBV20-1 and TRBJ1-4; perhaps TRBD1 as D (6 bases). This CDR3 region has 12 residues. Germline loops: CDR1 DFQATT, CDR2 SNEGSKA (reference sequence). Here the CDR3 reads CSALTVQGGRDF. In DNA, the CDR3 is TGCAGTGCATTGACGGTACAGGGCGGGCGGGATTTT.

This chain uses TRBV5-1 with TRBJ1-1; D is possibly TRBD1 (5 bases). V lost 4 bases and J lost 8, with 18 bases in between. The CDR3 sequence is 14 residues long. The germline gives CDR1 SGHRS, CDR2 YFSETQ. The CDR3 bases are TGCGCCAGCAGCGGGCAGGGTGGTCATTTGGAAGCTTTCTTT. Amino acid sequence: CASSGQGGHLEAFF.

Points on this clonotype: This clone may be a read error of a much larger clone one base away. The genes are TRBV5-4 and TRBJ2-7; D unresolved. CDR3 length: 13 residues. V shed 4 bases and J shed 9 bases, with 17 bases lying between them. CDR1 is SGHNT and CDR2 is YYREEE in the germline V gene (reference sequence). The CDR3 loop reads CASSPQNPVGQYF. The CDR3 region has the DNA TGTGCCAGCAGCCCCCAGAATCCAGTCGGGCAGTACTTC.

This clonotype was detected only once. The CDR3 nucleotides read TGCAGTGCTAGAACACAGGGCCATGGCTACACCTTC. Translated: CSARTQGHGYTF. The chain couples TRBV20-1 to TRBJ1-2; a possible D gene is TRBD1 (6 bases). Germline lookup yields CDR1 DFQATT and CDR2 SNEGSKA (reference sequence). The CDR3 loop spans 12 amino acids. V lost 2 bases and J lost 6, with 10 bases in between.

This clonotype has ten or more counts. The gene calls are TRBV10-3 and TRBJ1-5; the D gene is possibly TRBD1 (5 bases). The CDR3 spans 14 residues. Trimming removed 5 bases at V and 4 bases at J, with 12 bases between. Looked up from germline, CDR1 is ENHRY and CDR2 is SYGVKD. The CDR3 loop is CAISRGQDNQPQHF. CDR3 in DNA: TGTGCCATCAGTAGGGGCCAGGATAATCAGCCCCAGCATTTT.

The table lists this clonotype with many counts. The V call is TRBV7-3, the J call TRBJ2-1, with a tentative D call TRBD2 (6 bases). This CDR3 is 15 amino acids long. Trimming shortened V by 4 bases and J by 4 bases, and 14 bases separated the two germline ends. CDR1 and CDR2 (germline): SGHTA, FQGTGA. This CDR3 is CASSYRGSGYNEQFF. CDR3 nucleotides: TGTGCCAGCAGCTACCGAGGTAGCGGATACAATGAGCAGTTCTTC. Variable domain in full (rest from reference TRBV7-3 and TRBJ2-1): GAGVSQTPSNKVTEKGKYVELRCDPISGHTALYWYRQSLGQGPEFLIYFQGTGAADDSGLPNDRFFAVRPEGSVSTLKIQRTERGDSAVYLCASSYRGSGYNEQFFGPGTRLTVL.